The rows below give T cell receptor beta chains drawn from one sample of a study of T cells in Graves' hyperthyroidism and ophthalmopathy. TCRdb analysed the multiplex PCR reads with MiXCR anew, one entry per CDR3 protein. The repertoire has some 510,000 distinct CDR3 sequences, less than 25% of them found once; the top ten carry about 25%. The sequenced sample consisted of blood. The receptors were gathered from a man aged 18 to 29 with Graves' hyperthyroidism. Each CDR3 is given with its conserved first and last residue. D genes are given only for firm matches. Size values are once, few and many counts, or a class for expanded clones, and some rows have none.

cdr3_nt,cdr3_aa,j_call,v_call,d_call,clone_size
TGTGCCAGCAGCCCAGGGTGGACGGGCTACGAGCAGTACTTC,CASSPGWTGYEQYF,TRBJ2-7,TRBV9,NA,NA
TGTGCCAGCAAACGGGTGAACACTGAAGCTTTCTTT,CASKRVNTEAFF,TRBJ1-1,TRBV2,NA,many
TGTGCCAGCAGCCTCCATTGGGAAGCCGGGGAGCTGTTTTTT,CASSLHWEAGELFF,TRBJ2-2,TRBV9,NA,NA
TGTGCCAGCAGCGTCGCAGGGGCAGGCGAGCAGTACTTC,CASSVAGAGEQYF,TRBJ2-7,TRBV9,NA,NA
TGTGCCAGCAGTTACAGCCCCCGACTGGCAGGGGGCAACGAGCAGTACTTC,CASSYSPRLAGGNEQYF,TRBJ2-7,TRBV6-5,TRBD1,NA
TGTGCCAGCAGCTTTGAGACCGAAGCTTTCTTT,CASSFETEAFF,TRBJ1-1,TRBV7-8,NA,many
TGCAGTGCTAGACCAGGGAACACTGAAGCTTTCTTT,CSARPGNTEAFF,TRBJ1-1,TRBV20-1,NA,few
TGCGCCAGCAGCTTGCCGCCAGGGGGCACTGAAGCTTTCTTT,CASSLPPGGTEAFF,TRBJ1-1,TRBV5-1,TRBD1,many
TGTGCCAGCAGTTCCGACCCACTAGGCTCCTACGAGCAGTACTTC,CASSSDPLGSYEQYF,TRBJ2-7,TRBV12-3/TRBV12-4,NA,many
TGTGCCAGCAGTACCCAGACAGGGGGCTCCACTGAAGCTTTCTTT,CASSTQTGGSTEAFF,TRBJ1-1,TRBV28,TRBD1,few
TGCAGTGCTAGGATTCCGGGACTAGCGATACGGCCCGTGGAGACCCAGTACTTC,CSARIPGLAIRPVETQYF,TRBJ2-5,TRBV20-1,TRBD2,many
TGCGCCAGCAGCTTGGATCTCCAGGGAACCTACGAGCAGTACTTC,CASSLDLQGTYEQYF,TRBJ2-7,TRBV5-1,NA,NA
TGTGCCAGTAAGGGTACCTACGAGCAGTACTTC,CASKGTYEQYF,TRBJ2-7,TRBV19,NA,NA
TGTGCCAGCAGGCTCAGGGCGGGGCCCACGAACACCGGGGAGCTGTTTTTT,CASRLRAGPTNTGELFF,TRBJ2-2,TRBV6-1,NA,many
TGTGCCAGCAGTCACCGGGACAGGGGGCGCGGCTATGGCTACACCTTC,CASSHRDRGRGYGYTF,TRBJ1-2,TRBV12-3/TRBV12-4,TRBD1,NA
TGTGCCAGCAGCAACGGGGGTCAGCCCCAGCATTTT,CASSNGGQPQHF,TRBJ1-5,TRBV6-1,NA,many
TGTGCCACCAGTGATAGTCTACAGGGGGTAGGCGCCGGGGAGCTGTTTTTT,CATSDSLQGVGAGELFF,TRBJ2-2,TRBV24-1,TRBD1,many
TGTGCCAGCAGCTCAAGCAGGACCAGAAACACCATATATTTT,CASSSSRTRNTIYF,TRBJ1-3,TRBV11-2,NA,many
TGTGCCAGCAGACCCGGGAAAAGGACTGAAGCTTTCTTT,CASRPGKRTEAFF,TRBJ1-1,TRBV12-3/TRBV12-4,NA,NA
TGTGCCAGCAGCTTAATGACAGGACCTAACTATGGCTACACCTTC,CASSLMTGPNYGYTF,TRBJ1-2,TRBV28,NA,once
TGTGCCAGCAGTTACTCGACAGCCGCTTCCCCTTATGGCTACACCTTC,CASSYSTAASPYGYTF,TRBJ1-2,TRBV6-5,NA,many
TGTGCCAGCAGCCCCGGGACAGGGAGGCGGAACACTGAAGCTTTCTTT,CASSPGTGRRNTEAFF,TRBJ1-1,TRBV12-3/TRBV12-4,TRBD1,many
TGTGCCAGCAGCCGGGACAGACCTAGCACAGATACGCAGTATTTT,CASSRDRPSTDTQYF,TRBJ2-3,TRBV11-2,TRBD1,many
TGTGCCACCGGGGGGGAGGTGAACACTGAAGCTTTCTTT,CATGGEVNTEAFF,TRBJ1-1,TRBV10-3,NA,NA
TGTGCCAGCAGCACCGGCTCTGTCAACTATGGCTACACCTTC,CASSTGSVNYGYTF,TRBJ1-2,TRBV7-9,NA,many
TGTGCCAGCAGTTACCAAGGTGGGGGGAACTATGGCTACACCTTC,CASSYQGGGNYGYTF,TRBJ1-2,TRBV6-5,NA,many
TGTGCCAGCAGGAACCCTGGACCCACTGAAGCTTTCTTT,CASRNPGPTEAFF,TRBJ1-1,TRBV7-8,NA,few
TGCAGTGCTAGTTCCGGGACGGTTTCCTACGAGCAGTACTTC,CSASSGTVSYEQYF,TRBJ2-7,TRBV20-1,NA,many
TGTGCCAGTGACAGGGTCGGAACTGAAGCTTTCTTT,CASDRVGTEAFF,TRBJ1-1,TRBV6-5,TRBD1,many